The sequence of this T cell receptor (beta chain) was determined in a study of regulatory T cells in long-lasting Graves disease. Time point noted: persistent/refractory GD, antithyroid drugs over 5 years with positive TRAb. The TCR library was made from RNA extracted from PBMCs. Both iRepertoire HTBI primers and Arm-PCR of CDR3 regions were used to build the TCR beta libraries. TCRdb itself ran the multiplex PCR reads through MiXCR, one entry per CDR3 protein. The data hold about 660,000 distinct CDR3 sequences, with 25% to 35% observed a single time. This clonotype was seen only a few times. Deletions cut 4 bases from V and 7 bases from J, with 16 bases between. CDR1 SGHAT and CDR2 FQNNGV come from the germline V gene. There are 15 residues in the CDR3.

The starting material was peripheral blood mononuclear cells (PBMCs), obtained when the disease was refractory, from a patient treated with antithyroid drugs. The chain joins TRBV11-2 to TRBJ1-4; D remains unclear. This TCR was sampled from a female donor with Graves disease. CDR3 residues: CASSSKDSRGEKLFF. DNA for the CDR3: TGTGCCAGCAGCTCGAAGGACTCGCGGGGTGAAAAACTGTTTTTT.